The 32 T cell receptor beta chains presented below share a single source sample, sequenced in a study of shared clonotypes between healthy human individuals (dated by TCRdb to between 2020 and 2021). Library preparation used the immunoSEQ multiplex PCR assay. The immuneACCESS repertoire file appears here via TCRdb, limited to in-frame rearrangements. These files lack a portion of the clones; in checked studies, under half of the deficit traces to unresolved V genes, and the cause of the others is not known. For this sample there are a few hundred thousand clones; 60% to 80% appear just once. The ten largest account for roughly 11% of the sample. The source material was memory CD4+ T cells sorted from blood. What the cell subset or site label conveys for this sample: CD45RA-negative fraction. These receptors came from a young man in good health.

The chain combines TRBV5-4 with TRBJ2-1; 8 bases match TRBD1. The germline V gene encodes CDR1 SGHNT and CDR2 YYREEE (reference sequence). The V gene end was trimmed by 3 bases and the J gene end by 10 bases; junction bases not matched to a gene: 12. The CDR3 totals 15 residues. For the CDR3, the DNA is TGTGCCAGCAGCTCAAAGACAGGGGCCTCGGTCGAGCAGTTCTTC. Translation gives CASSSKTGASVEQFF.

This clone was seen more than once but under ten times. This chain links TRBV2 with TRBJ1-4; D uncertain. The V gene's germline CDR1 is SNHLY and CDR2 FYNNEI. CDR3 length equals 12 residues. Deletions cut 5 bases from V and 8 bases from J, with 9 bases between. CDR3 sequence (DNA): TGTGCCAGCAGTCAAAGAACCGAAAAACTGTTTTTT. This encodes CASSQRTEKLFF.

This clone has more than one count but fewer than ten. The chain joins TRBV29-1 to TRBJ2-2; unclear D gene. There are 13 residues in the CDR3. V was cut by 5 bases and J by 1 base, with 8 bases left in between. Germline values: CDR1 SQVTM, CDR2 ANQGSEA. The DNA of the CDR3 is TGCAGCGTTCTATACAGGAACACCGGGGAGCTGTTTTTT. Protein product: CSVLYRNTGELFF.

The V and J genes are TRBV19 and TRBJ2-6; D is unresolved. The V gene's germline CDR1 is LNHDA and CDR2 SQIVND (reference sequence). The CDR3 sequence is 13 residues long. V was trimmed by 6 bases and J by 0 bases, leaving 3 bases between them. The CDR3 nucleotides read TGTGCCAGTAGCCTCTCTGGGGCCAACGTCCTGACTTTC. This gives the protein CASSLSGANVLTF.

The rearrangement links TRBV5-1 to TRBJ1-1; unclear D gene. Germline V lookup: CDR1 SGHRS, CDR2 YFSETQ. The CDR3 covers 15 residues. Trimming removed 3 bases from V and 0 bases from J, with 12 bases in between. Written as DNA, the CDR3 is TGCGCCAGCAGCTCCACTGGGCTAGTGAACACTGAAGCTTTCTTT. Amino acids: CASSSTGLVNTEAFF.

The chain is built from TRBV7-2 and TRBJ2-7; tentatively, D is TRBD1 or TRBD2 (6 bases each). Trimming removed 5 bases from V and 6 bases from J, with 17 bases in between. Germline CDR1 and CDR2: SGHTA and FQGNSA. The CDR3 contains 14 residues. The CDR3 nucleotides are TGTGCCAGCAGCCTAGGAGGGGGAATGGGCGAGCAGTACTTC. It is translated as CASSLGGGMGEQYF.

CDR3 DNA: TGCAGCGTCCAGACTAGCGCCTACGAGCAGTACTTC. Protein sequence: CSVQTSAYEQYF. The V call is TRBV29-1, the J call TRBJ2-7, with 8 bases fitting TRBD2. Germline values: CDR1 SQVTM, CDR2 ANQGSEA. The CDR3 totals 12 residues. Losses at the gene ends were 6 bases for V and 2 bases for J; bases not matched to a gene: 3.

The V gene is TRBV29-1, the J gene TRBJ2-2; TRBD2 matches 7 bases. V was clipped by 6 bases and J by 6 bases; unmatched bases: 1. The CDR3 is 11 amino acids. Germline loops: CDR1 SQVTM, CDR2 ANQGSEA. The CDR3 region is CSVGRSGELFF. CDR3 in DNA: TGCAGCGTCGGGAGGTCCGGGGAGCTGTTTTTT.

With respect to this clone: One end of the junction varies from germline; a read error may be responsible. The chain recombines TRBV7-9 with TRBJ1-1; D remains ambiguous. Germline-derived CDR1 and CDR2 are SEHNR and FQNEAQ (reference sequence). The CDR3 spans 12 residues. Here the CDR3 reads CASSFLATTFNF. The CDR3 bases are TGTGCCAGCAGCTTTCTTGCGACTACCTTTAACTTT.

Many counts were recorded for this clone. V usage is TRBV27 and J usage is TRBJ1-1, with a possible D match to TRBD1 (6 bases). Trimming cost V 1 base and J 3 bases, with 12 bases left between them. The CDR3 spans 15 residues. CDR1 is MNHEY, CDR2 SMNVEV, per germline (reference sequence). DNA for the CDR3: TGTGCCAGCAGTTTATACGGGCAGGGGTACACTGAAGCTTTCTTT. The encoded protein is CASSLYGQGYTEAFF.

This clone was detected only a few times. V gene TRBV30 combines with J gene TRBJ1-5; D is unclear. The CDR3 has 13 amino acids. With 0 bases removed from V and 1 base from J, the gap between germline ends came to 4 bases. Looked up from germline, CDR1 is GTSNPN and CDR2 is SVGIG (reference sequence). CDR3 DNA: TGTGCCTGGAGTGTCCAGAGCAATCAGCCCCAGCATTTT. This gives the protein CAWSVQSNQPQHF.

This chain uses TRBV5-1 with TRBJ1-1, with D hard to call. V lost 2 bases and J 4 bases, leaving 12 bases between the germline ends. This CDR3 spans 14 amino acids. Germline CDR1 and CDR2: SGHRS and YFSETQ. The CDR3 DNA reads TGCGCCAGCAGCTTTTTCCCAGGCGGCACTGAAGCTTTCTTT. As protein: CASSFFPGGTEAFF.

The chain couples TRBV6-1 to TRBJ1-5, with D perhaps matching TRBD1 (5 bases). Between the trimmed V and J ends, which lost 3 bases and 4 bases, there was a span of 10 bases. CDR3 length equals 14 residues. Looked up from germline, CDR1 is MNHNS and CDR2 is SASEGT. The CDR3 protein is CASSDRQINQPQHF. CDR3 bases: TGTGCCAGCAGTGATAGACAGATAAATCAGCCCCAGCATTTT.

DNA for the CDR3: TGCGCCAGTCGAAGAGGGGACACAGATACGCAGTATTTT. Its protein is CASRRGDTDTQYF. The chain combines TRBV5-1 with TRBJ2-3, with D perhaps matching TRBD1 or TRBD2 (5 bases each). Germline V gene sequence: CDR1 SGHRS, CDR2 YFSETQ. The CDR3 loop spans 13 amino acids. V was clipped by 8 bases and J by 2 bases, with 12 bases between them.

The chain recombines TRBV2 with TRBJ2-3; the D gene is possibly TRBD1 (6 bases). V lost 4 bases and J 1 base, leaving 9 bases between the germline ends. The CDR3 consists of 14 residues. Germline assignment: CDR1 SNHLY and CDR2 FYNNEI. The CDR3 sequence: CASSGRTGTDTQYF. The CDR3 nucleotides read TGTGCCAGCAGTGGTCGGACAGGCACAGATACGCAGTATTTT.

V is TRBV11-2 and J is TRBJ1-5; D is uncertain. Germline loops: CDR1 SGHAT, CDR2 FQNNGV. The CDR3 runs to 13 residues. V gave up 1 base and J gave up 7 bases, with 8 bases separating them. CDR3: CASSLGWEQPQHF. The CDR3 DNA is TGTGCCAGCAGCTTAGGTTGGGAACAGCCCCAGCATTTT.

V gene TRBV7-2 combines with J gene TRBJ1-1; weak D call: TRBD1 (6 bases). V shed 2 bases and J shed 4 bases, with 11 bases lying between them. The CDR3 totals 14 residues. Per germline, CDR1 SGHTA and CDR2 FQGNSA. For the CDR3, the DNA is TGTGCCAGCAGCTTATCCGGGGGCGTCACTGAAGCTTTCTTT. This codes for CASSLSGGVTEAFF.

The rearrangement links TRBV29-1 to TRBJ2-5; no clear D gene. With 4 bases removed from V and 5 bases from J, the gap between germline ends came to 5 bases. CDR3 length: 10 amino acids. Germline loops: CDR1 SQVTM, CDR2 ANQGSEA. The CDR3 DNA sequence: TGCAGCGTTGGCGATGAGACCCAGTACTTC. Translated: CSVGDETQYF.

The V call is TRBV5-8, the J call TRBJ2-5; no firm D call. This CDR3 is built from 15 residues. The ends were cut back, 1 base at V and 3 bases at J, with 13 bases in the middle. Germline assignment: CDR1 SGHTS and CDR2 YDEGEE. The DNA of the CDR3 is TGTGCCAGCAGCTTGAAGTTAGACTTTAAAGAGACCCAGTACTTC. Amino acid sequence: CASSLKLDFKETQYF.

This clone appeared a few times. A much larger clonotype is one base distant, so this may be a read error. The chain joins TRBV5-5 to TRBJ2-5; D remains unclear. This CDR3 has 12 residues. Trimming removed 0 bases from V and 0 bases from J, with 0 bases in between. Per germline, CDR1 SGHKS and CDR2 YYEKEE (reference sequence). CDR3 nucleotides: TGTGCCAGCAGCTTGGACCAAGAGACCCAGTACTTC. Translated, it gives CASSLDQETQYF.

This clone was recorded once. The rearrangement joins TRBV30 to TRBJ1-5, with TRBD1 matching over 7 bases. After removal of 2 bases from V and 7 bases from J, the junction contained 5 bases not matched to a gene. CDR3 length: 13 residues. Germline assignment: CDR1 GTSNPN and CDR2 SVGIG (reference sequence). The CDR3 sequence is CAWSPQGLQPQHF. The CDR3 nucleotides read TGTGCCTGGAGTCCACAGGGGTTGCAGCCCCAGCATTTT. Full variable domain (rest looked up from reference TRBV30 and TRBJ1-5): SQTIHQWPATLVQPVGSPLSLECTVEGTSNPNLYWYRQAAGRGLQLLFYSVGIGQISSEVPQNLSASRPQDRQFILSSKKLLLSDSGFYLCAWSPQGLQPQHFGDGTRLSIL.

This clone has only a few counts. This chain links TRBV2 with TRBJ2-1; 7 bases are shared with TRBD2. The CDR3 totals 16 residues. The V segment lost 2 bases and the J segment 6 bases; nucleotides outside the gene matches: 10. Per the germline V gene, CDR1 is SNHLY and CDR2 is FYNNEI. The DNA of the CDR3 is TGTGCCAGCAGTGAATTAGTAGCGGGCCCATTCAATGAGCAGTTCTTC. Protein sequence: CASSELVAGPFNEQFF.

V usage is TRBV5-1 and J usage is TRBJ2-7, with D perhaps matching TRBD1 or TRBD2 (5 bases each). Germline V gene sequence: CDR1 SGHRS, CDR2 YFSETQ. With 5 bases removed from V and 3 bases from J, the gap between germline ends came to 21 bases. This CDR3 comprises 16 residues. The CDR3 bases are TGCGCCAGCAGTTCTGGGGCCGGGGTATTATTCTACGAGCAGTACTTC. Residues: CASSSGAGVLFYEQYF.

The V call is TRBV5-4, the J call TRBJ2-7; the D is unclear. Germline-derived CDR1 and CDR2 are SGHNT and YYREEE (reference sequence). The V and J ends lost 4 bases and 4 bases respectively, with 15 bases between them. This CDR3 is built from 14 residues. CDR3 protein: CASSPGLGLYEQYF. DNA of the CDR3: TGTGCCAGCAGCCCCGGCTTAGGGTTGTACGAGCAGTACTTC.

CDR3 DNA: TGTGCCAGCGCCGCTAGCGGTTCCTACGAGCAGTACTTC. Translated: CASAASGSYEQYF. The chain has TRBV2 and TRBJ2-7; 7 positions match TRBD2. The CDR3 totals 13 residues. Trimming at V came to 8 bases and at J to 1 base, leaving 5 bases not matched to a gene. Looked up from germline, CDR1 is SNHLY and CDR2 is FYNNEI.

This clone came up many times. The chain has TRBV6-1 and TRBJ2-7; D gene uncertain. V lost 2 bases and J lost 10, with 9 bases in between. The CDR3 extends over 11 amino acids. CDR1 and CDR2 (germline): MNHNS, SASEGT. CDR3 sequence: CASSEMVGQYF. In nucleotides, the CDR3 is TGTGCCAGCAGTGAAATGGTCGGACAGTACTTC.

The V and J genes are TRBV25-1 and TRBJ1-2; perhaps TRBD1 as D (6 bases). The V gene lost 1 base and the J gene lost 3 bases, with 12 bases spanning the gap. The germline V gene has CDR1 MGHDK and CDR2 SYGVNS. The CDR3 length is 15 residues. CDR3 region: CASSELGARDYGYTF. The CDR3 nucleotides are TGTGCCAGCAGTGAATTGGGGGCACGGGACTATGGCTACACCTTC.

The CDR3 here is CASSSGGNTEAFF. The CDR3 DNA sequence: TGTGCCAGCAGCTCGGGAGGGAACACTGAAGCTTTCTTT. V usage is TRBV7-6 and J usage is TRBJ1-1; D is ambiguous. This CDR3 spans 13 amino acids. Germline CDR1 is SGHVS and CDR2 is FNYEAQ. V gave up 4 bases and J gave up 1 base, with 7 bases separating them. The whole variable domain, filled in from reference TRBV7-6 and TRBJ1-1, reads GAGVSQSPRYKVTKRGQDVALRCDPISGHVSLYWYRQALGQGPEFLTYFNYEAQQDKSGLPNDRFSAERPEGSISTLTIQRTEQRDSAMYRCASSSGGNTEAFFGQGTRLTVV.

The J gene is TRBJ2-6, the V gene TRBV4-2; possibly TRBD2 for D (5 bases). The germline V gene encodes CDR1 LGHNA and CDR2 YNFKEQ. The V end lost 1 base, the J end lost 0 bases, and 7 bases lay between the germline ends. The CDR3 is 16 amino acids. CDR3 in amino acids: CASSQAGSSGANVLTF. For the CDR3, the DNA is TGTGCCAGCAGCCAAGCGGGGAGCTCTGGGGCCAACGTCCTGACTTTC.

The chain carries TRBV5-6 and TRBJ1-5, with unresolved D. Trimming pared 0 bases from V and 0 bases from J, leaving 13 bases between. Germline V gene data show CDR1 as SGHDT and CDR2 as YYEEEE. This CDR3 contains 17 residues. The CDR3 loop is CASSLGETRHSNQPQHF. The CDR3 DNA sequence: TGTGCCAGCAGCTTGGGGGAGACACGACATAGCAATCAGCCCCAGCATTTT.

The rearrangement links TRBV19 to TRBJ1-1; TRBD1 matches at 7 bases. The CDR3 spans 13 residues. The germline V gene encodes CDR1 LNHDA and CDR2 SQIVND (reference sequence). Trimming at V came to 3 bases and at J to 4 bases, leaving 2 bases not matched to a gene. The CDR3 sequence is CASSITGATEAFF. In DNA, the CDR3 is TGTGCCAGTAGTATCACAGGGGCCACTGAAGCTTTCTTT.

This rearrangement joins TRBV27 to TRBJ2-2, with 10 nucleotides matching TRBD1. Germline CDR1 and CDR2: MNHEY and SMNVEV (reference sequence). V lost 8 bases and J lost 7; bases outside the gene matches: 7. The CDR3 length is 14 residues. Written as DNA, the CDR3 is TGTGCCAGCCTACGACAGGGGGCTATCGGGGAGCTGTTTTTT. Its translation is CASLRQGAIGELFF.